This TCR beta chain emerged from a study of blood T cell repertoires in COVID-19. Study-wide background: Donors in the United States, Italy and Spain gave samples during acute or convalescent COVID-19. T cells, B-cell-depleted T cells, or PBMCs supplied cDNA or gDNA.

Germline lookup yields CDR1 KGHSH and CDR2 LQKENI. The trim removed 0 bases at V and 7 bases at J, leaving 7 bases unmatched. The CDR3 is 15 residues long. Assay used: immunoSEQ multiplex PCR; TCRdb lists only in-frame clones, some missing. Found here are roughly 300,000 clones, about 82% of them singletons; the top ten hold around 1.5%. The sequence came from a woman aged 50 to 60 with acute or convalescent COVID-19. This chain uses TRBV18 with TRBJ2-3; 7 nucleotides agree with TRBD1. Sequencing input: peripheral blood. CDR3: CASSPPGTVGNTQYF. The CDR3 DNA reads as TGTGCCAGCTCACCACCCGGGACAGTGGGGAATACGCAGTATTTT.